These 16 T cell receptor beta chains were sequenced from one sample in a study of blood T cell repertoires in COVID-19. Sequencing used immunoSEQ multiplex PCR; TCRdb keeps in-frame clones, though not all of them. The table shows more than 150,000 clones, with 65% to 85% occurring only once. Sequenced sample: peripheral blood. These receptors came from a woman aged 25 to 39 with acute or convalescent COVID-19.

The sample holds a few counts of this clone. The genes are TRBV10-2 and TRBJ1-1; D perhaps matches TRBD1 (5 bases). Germline values: CDR1 WSHSY, CDR2 SAAADI. V lost 7 bases to trimming and J lost 4 bases, with 13 bases between them. This CDR3 spans 13 amino acids. This CDR3 is CASTPGGGTEAFF. CDR3 bases: TGCGCCAGCACCCCCGGGGGGGGCACTGAAGCTTTCTTT.

A single count supports this clone. The chain combines TRBV6-6 with TRBJ2-1; TRBD2 is a possible D gene (5 bases). The CDR3 runs to 14 residues. The V gene lost 0 bases and the J gene lost 7 bases, with 10 bases spanning the gap. Germline V gene sequence: CDR1 MNHNY, CDR2 SVGAGI (reference sequence). CDR3 in amino acids: CASSYSDSKNEQFF. In DNA form, the CDR3 reads TGTGCCAGCAGTTACTCGGACTCTAAGAATGAGCAGTTCTTC.

The V gene is TRBV6-2 or TRBV6-3, the J gene TRBJ2-2; D is undetermined. CDR1 is MNHEY and CDR2 is SVGEGT in the germline V gene. V shed 6 bases and J shed 4 bases, with 9 bases lying between them. The CDR3 is made up of 13 amino acids. The CDR3 loop reads CASSLQRTGELFF. In DNA, the CDR3 is TGTGCCAGCAGCCTTCAGCGCACCGGGGAGCTGTTTTTT.

The chain employs TRBV4-1 and TRBJ2-5; tentatively, D is TRBD2 (6 bases). This CDR3 has 19 amino acids. With 1 base removed from V and 2 bases from J, the gap between germline ends came to 23 bases. Looked up from germline, CDR1 is MGHRA and CDR2 is YSYEKL. DNA for the CDR3: TGCGCCAGCAGCCAAGTAATTTCCGGGAGCGGCGGATCTCAAGAGACCCAGTACTTC. This gives the protein CASSQVISGSGGSQETQYF.

The chain combines TRBV27 with TRBJ1-2, with D tentatively TRBD1 (5 bases). Germline V gene lookup returns CDR1 MNHEY and CDR2 SMNVEV (reference sequence). Trimming took off 4 bases at V and 6 bases at J, with 12 bases between the two ends. The length of the CDR3 is 13 residues. The CDR3 sequence: CASSSGGWNGYTF. For the CDR3, the DNA is TGTGCCAGCAGTTCGGGGGGATGGAATGGCTACACCTTC.

This clone was found once. V gene TRBV4-2 combines with J gene TRBJ2-2; D gene unclear. Trimming left V 4 bases short and J 5 bases short, with 8 bases between. The CDR3 loop spans 13 amino acids. The germline gives CDR1 LGHNA, CDR2 YNFKEQ. The CDR3 DNA reads TGTGCCAGCAGCCCGTACGGGACCGGGGAGCTGTTTTTT. Protein sequence: CASSPYGTGELFF.

The CDR3 loop reads CSVAPGTVINYGYTF. In nucleotides, the CDR3 is TGCAGCGTTGCTCCCGGGACAGTTATAAACTATGGCTACACCTTC. The chain carries TRBV29-1 and TRBJ1-2; 7 positions agree with TRBD1. The CDR3 length is 15 residues. Germline V CDR1 and CDR2: SQVTM, ANQGSEA. V lost 4 bases, J lost 2 bases, and 10 bases stayed unmatched.

As concerns this clone: Within the sample, other DNA sequences also encode this same CDR3. The chain joins TRBV5-1 to TRBJ1-2; D possibly corresponds to TRBD1 (5 bases). The CDR3 contains 13 residues. Germline V CDR1 and CDR2: SGHRS, YFSETQ. V gave up 0 bases and J gave up 5 bases, with 8 bases separating them. CDR3 sequence (DNA): TGCGCCAGCAGCTTGGCGCGGGGGTATGGCTACACCTTC. This codes for CASSLARGYGYTF.

This clone was seen only a few times. The chain carries TRBV5-1 and TRBJ1-4; D call uncertain. CDR3 size: 13 residues. CDR1 is SGHRS, CDR2 YFSETQ, per germline. Between the trimmed V and J ends, which lost 3 bases and 9 bases, there was a span of 12 bases. The CDR3 protein is CASSSVPVKKLFF. DNA of the CDR3: TGCGCCAGCAGCTCGGTACCTGTCAAAAAACTGTTTTTT. Filled out from reference TRBV5-1 and TRBJ1-4, the complete variable domain reads KAGVTQTPRYLIKTRGQQVTLSCSPISGHRSVSWYQQTPGQGLQFLFEYFSETQRNKGNFPGRFSGRQFSNSRSEMNVSTLELGDSALYLCASSSVPVKKLFFGSGTQLSVL.

This clone has just a few counts. V usage is TRBV19 and J usage is TRBJ1-1; D is uncertain. The CDR3 is made up of 15 amino acids. Germline V gives CDR1 LNHDA, CDR2 SQIVND (reference sequence). Trimming removed 7 bases from V and 1 base from J, with 16 bases in between. Here the CDR3 DNA reads TGTGCCAGTATTCCGGGCGGGCGGCCGAACACTGAAGCTTTCTTT. Encoded protein: CASIPGGRPNTEAFF.

The chain couples TRBV5-1 to TRBJ1-2, with 7 bases aligning to TRBD1. The length of the CDR3 is 14 residues. Germline V gene sequence: CDR1 SGHRS, CDR2 YFSETQ. With 4 bases clipped from V and 1 base from J, the junction kept 4 bases outside the gene matches. For the CDR3, the DNA is TGCGCCAGCAGCGGAGGGACAGTTAACTATGGCTACACCTTC. This translates into CASSGGTVNYGYTF.

The rearrangement uses TRBV3-1 (or the pseudogene TRBV3-2) and TRBJ2-6; D call uncertain. CDR1 is LGHDT, CDR2 YNNKEL, per germline (reference sequence). The CDR3 runs 15 residues. The V end lost 0 bases, the J end lost 13 bases, and 16 bases lay between the germline ends. The CDR3 bases are TGTGCCAGCAGCCAAGATAGCACGCCCGGCAAGGTCCTGACTTTC. It codes for CASSQDSTPGKVLTF.

The V gene is TRBV4-3, the J gene TRBJ1-1; TRBD1 agrees at 7 bases. The CDR3 is 15 residues long. Trimming at V came to 2 bases and at J to 5 bases, leaving 8 bases not matched to a gene. The V gene's germline CDR1 is LGHNA and CDR2 YSLEER. CDR3 coding DNA: TGCGCCAGCAGCCAATCGACAGGGTTCGGGACTGAAGCTTTCTTT. As protein: CASSQSTGFGTEAFF.

This clone has a single count. The chain links TRBV2 to TRBJ2-1; 8 bases fit TRBD2. The length of the CDR3 is 14 residues. Trimming took 4 bases from V and 7 from J; bases not matched to a gene: 6. The germline V gene has CDR1 SNHLY and CDR2 FYNNEI. CDR3 in DNA: TGTGCCAGCAGTGTCCAACTAGCGGTTAATGAGCAGTTCTTC. Protein: CASSVQLAVNEQFF.

This chain connects TRBV20-1 to TRBJ1-1; no clear D. The V end was cut by 7 bases, the J end by 0 bases, with 6 bases between. This CDR3 contains 11 residues. In germline, CDR1 is DFQATT, CDR2 SNEGSKA (reference sequence). The CDR3 region has the DNA TGCAGTGGGGCCCTGAACACTGAAGCTTTCTTT. Its translation is CSGALNTEAFF.

This chain connects TRBV24-1 to TRBJ1-5; 7 nucleotides agree with TRBD1. Looked up from germline, CDR1 is KGHDR and CDR2 is SFDVKD. The CDR3 has 15 amino acids. Germline trimming cut 4 bases from V and 1 base from J; bases unmatched to any gene: 3. Here the CDR3 DNA reads TGTGCCACCAGTGAGGGGACAGCCAGCAATCAGCCCCAGCATTTT. It yields the protein CATSEGTASNQPQHF.